Shown below are 23 T cell receptor beta chains from a single sample sequenced in a study of blood T cell repertoires in COVID-19. TCRdb's copy holds only in-frame clones and misses some; the assay was immunoSEQ multiplex PCR. Counted here are around 60,000 clones, roughly 86% occurring once; the ten biggest clones make up about 3.4%. The sequencing sample was made of peripheral blood. Receptor source: a man over 45 with active COVID-19.

The chain is built from TRBV2 and TRBJ1-2; 9 bases agree with TRBD1. Germline assignment: CDR1 SNHLY and CDR2 FYNNEI. The CDR3 has 15 residues. Unmatched junction bases numbered 8, after V lost 6 bases and J lost 3 bases. DNA of the CDR3: TGTGCCAGCAGCCCGAGGGGACAGGGCGACTATGGCTACACCTTC. This gives the protein CASSPRGQGDYGYTF.

V is TRBV19 and J is TRBJ2-5; D may be TRBD2 (6 bases). The CDR3 sequence is 15 residues long. Germline V gene lookup returns CDR1 LNHDA and CDR2 SQIVND (reference sequence). Trimming shortened V by 7 bases and J by 1 base, and 16 bases separated the two germline ends. CDR3 bases: TGTGCCAGTACTCCCAGTTCCGGGGGCCAAGAGACCCAGTACTTC. Translation gives CASTPSSGGQETQYF.

The chain couples TRBV6-5 to TRBJ2-5; 13 nucleotides line up with TRBD2. V gave up 6 bases and J gave up 8 bases; unmatched junction bases: 9. The germline CDR1 and CDR2 sequences are MNHEY and SVGAGI. The CDR3 covers 15 residues. The CDR3 loop is CASSSTSGGAGTQYF. The CDR3 DNA reads TGTGCCAGCAGCTCTACTAGCGGGGGGGCTGGTACCCAGTACTTC.

V is TRBV7-2 and J is TRBJ1-1; 8 bases align to TRBD1. This CDR3 is 15 amino acids long. V dropped 5 bases and J dropped 3; count of bases not matched to a gene: 8. The germline CDR1 and CDR2 sequences are SGHTA and FQGNSA. DNA of the CDR3: TGTGCCAGCAGCCCCAGACAGGGGAGGTACACTGAAGCTTTCTTT. This translates into CASSPRQGRYTEAFF.

This sequence joins TRBV6-5 and TRBJ1-2; the match to TRBD1 covers 8 bases. The trim removed 6 bases at V and 4 bases at J, leaving 7 bases unmatched. The CDR3 sequence is 14 residues long. Germline loops: CDR1 MNHEY, CDR2 SVGAGI. CDR3 coding DNA: TGTGCCAGCAGCCAGAACAGGGGGAGCTATGGCTACACCTTC. It yields the protein CASSQNRGSYGYTF.

This CDR3 is CASSAPPEGGADTQYF. The DNA for the CDR3 is TGTGCCAGCAGTGCCCCCCCCGAAGGGGGCGCAGATACGCAGTATTTT. This sequence joins TRBV6-1 and TRBJ2-3, with 7 bases identical to TRBD1. CDR1 is MNHNS, CDR2 SASEGT, per germline. This CDR3 has 16 amino acids. Unmatched junction bases numbered 11, after V lost 4 bases and J lost 4 bases.

V is TRBV5-4 and J is TRBJ2-7; D is perhaps TRBD2 (7 bases). The V gene's germline CDR1 is SGHNT and CDR2 YYREEE (reference sequence). The CDR3 is made up of 15 amino acids. The V end lost 3 bases, the J end lost 2 bases, and 15 bases lay between the germline ends. The CDR3 coding sequence is TGTGCCAGCAGCTCAGGGAGGGGGATCCCCTACGAGCAGTACTTC. Translation: CASSSGRGIPYEQYF.

The chain links TRBV10-3 to TRBJ2-3; 7 bases map to TRBD2. This CDR3 is 14 amino acids long. V gave up 6 bases and J gave up 0 bases; unmatched junction bases: 3. CDR1 is ENHRY, CDR2 SYGVKD, per germline. The CDR3 coding sequence is TGTGCCATCAGGGGAGGGTTTAGCACAGATACGCAGTATTTT. This encodes CAIRGGFSTDTQYF.

CDR3 protein: CASRDDRGEAFF. The CDR3 DNA follows: TGTGCCAGCAGAGACGACAGGGGTGAAGCTTTCTTT. V and J are TRBV21-1 and TRBJ1-1; the table's D gene call, TRBD1, was not cross checked with the DNA. TRBV21-1 is listed as a pseudogene. The CDR3 loop spans 12 amino acids.

V usage is TRBV5-1 and J usage is TRBJ1-6; TRBD1 matches 8 bases. The CDR3 runs to 14 residues. With 1 base clipped from V and 10 bases from J, the junction kept 4 bases outside the gene matches. CDR1 and CDR2 (germline): SGHRS, YFSETQ. The CDR3 DNA reads TGCGCCAGCAGCTTGCAGGGGGCAGAATCACCCCTCCACTTT. Translating it yields CASSLQGAESPLHF.

The rearrangement joins TRBV25-1 to TRBJ1-2; 7 bases line up with TRBD1. The CDR3 loop spans 16 amino acids. Germline V lookup: CDR1 MGHDK, CDR2 SYGVNS. J gave up 2 bases and V 2 bases, and 8 bases lay outside the gene matches. The CDR3: CASSEIGTGANYGYTF. In nucleotides, the CDR3 is TGTGCCAGCAGTGAAATCGGAACAGGGGCCAACTATGGCTACACCTTC.

The chain has TRBV7-9 and TRBJ2-2, with D possibly matching TRBD2 (5 bases). The length of the CDR3 is 13 residues. Trimming shortened V by 5 bases and J by 4 bases, and 8 bases separated the two germline ends. CDR1 and CDR2 from the germline V gene are SEHNR and FQNEAQ (reference sequence). CDR3 bases: TGTGCCAGCAGCCCCGGGGTCACCGGGGAGCTGTTTTTT. This sequence encodes CASSPGVTGELFF. The complete variable domain, with remaining parts taken from reference TRBV7-9 and TRBJ2-2, reads DTGVSQNPRHKITKRGQNVTFRCDPISEHNRLYWYRQTLGQGPEFLTYFQNEAQLEKSRLLSDRFSAERPKGSFSTLEIQRTEQGDSAMYLCASSPGVTGELFFGEGSRLTVL.

About this clone: This sample also contains other DNA sequences that code for the same CDR3. The chain uses TRBV9 and TRBJ1-1; D uncertain. The CDR3 has 14 amino acids. V was cut by 2 bases and J by 1 base, with 9 bases left in between. Germline lookup yields CDR1 SGDLS and CDR2 YYNGEE. CDR3 protein: CASSVGRENTEAFF. The CDR3 coding sequence is TGTGCCAGCAGCGTGGGGAGGGAGAACACTGAAGCTTTCTTT.

Concerning this clone: One end of the junction fails to match germline, which may point to a read error. The chain employs TRBV9 and TRBJ2-6, with D unresolved. Germline V CDR1 and CDR2: SGDLS, YYNGEE. CDR3 size: 17 residues. The CDR3 sequence is CASSVAVLGSGANVLTF. In DNA, the CDR3 is TGTGCCAGCAGCGTAGCGGTTTTGGGCTCTGGCGCCAACGTCCTGACTTTC.

The chain links TRBV24-1 to TRBJ1-4; D not certain. Germline loops: CDR1 KGHDR, CDR2 SFDVKD. The CDR3 sequence is 17 residues long. Trimming removed 3 bases at V and 2 bases at J, with 15 bases between. The CDR3 here is CATSDPRSRRTNEKLFF. DNA of the CDR3: TGTGCCACCAGTGATCCGAGGTCCCGGCGGACTAATGAAAAACTGTTTTTT.

The chain has TRBV2 and TRBJ2-1, with 12 nucleotides matching TRBD2. V trimming: 7 bases; J trimming: 7 bases; junction bases outside the gene matches: 5. In germline, CDR1 is SNHLY, CDR2 FYNNEI. This CDR3 spans 14 amino acids. The chain's CDR3 is CASTWTSGVNEQFF. For the CDR3, the DNA is TGTGCCAGCACATGGACTAGCGGGGTGAATGAGCAGTTCTTC.

CDR3 in DNA: TGTGCCAGCAGCGTAAGGGGGCGCTTGGATTCACCCCTCCACTTT. This sequence encodes CASSVRGRLDSPLHF. V and J are TRBV7-2 and TRBJ1-6; 7 nucleotides match TRBD1. Trimming removed 5 bases from V and 8 bases from J; junction bases left unmatched: 9. CDR3 length: 15 residues. The germline CDR1 and CDR2 sequences are SGHTA and FQGNSA. The full variable domain, rest sourced from reference TRBV7-2 and TRBJ1-6, is GAGVSQSPSNKVTEKGKDVELRCDPISGHTALYWYRQSLGQGLEFLIYFQGNSAPDKSGLPSDRFSAERTGGSVSTLTIQRTQQEDSAVYLCASSVRGRLDSPLHFGNGTRLTVT.

The chain is built from TRBV2 and TRBJ1-1, with D maybe TRBD1 (6 bases). Per germline, CDR1 SNHLY and CDR2 FYNNEI. The CDR3 is made up of 15 amino acids. V was shortened by 1 base and J by 4 bases, with 13 bases between the two germline ends. The CDR3 DNA reads as TGTGCCAGCAGTGAAGAATCAGGGGTGGGCACTGAAGCTTTCTTT. This sequence encodes CASSEESGVGTEAFF.

V is TRBV9 and J is TRBJ2-1; tentatively, D is TRBD2 (5 bases). In germline, CDR1 is SGDLS, CDR2 YYNGEE. Trimming pared 4 bases from V and 0 bases from J, leaving 14 bases between. This CDR3 spans 16 amino acids. CDR3: CASSISAVSSYNEQFF. The CDR3 DNA reads TGTGCCAGCAGCATCTCAGCGGTCAGCTCCTACAATGAGCAGTTCTTC. Full variable domain (missing parts from reference TRBV9 and TRBJ2-1): DSGVTQTPKHLITATGQRVTLRCSPRSGDLSVYWYQQSLDQGLQFLIQYYNGEERAKGNILERFSAQQFPDLHSELNLSSLELGDSALYFCASSISAVSSYNEQFFGPGTRLTVL.

The chain couples TRBV19 to TRBJ1-5; 7 nucleotides line up with TRBD1. CDR1 and CDR2 (germline): LNHDA, SQIVND (reference sequence). V lost 3 bases and J lost 3; bases outside the gene matches: 5. The CDR3 has 15 residues. The CDR3 sequence: CASSMVRGANQPQHF. CDR3 DNA: TGTGCCAGTAGTATGGTCAGGGGGGCCAATCAGCCCCAGCATTTT.

The V and J genes are TRBV7-8 and TRBJ1-2; perhaps TRBD1 as D (6 bases). This CDR3 is built from 14 residues. V was cut by 7 bases and J by 7 bases, with 19 bases left in between. CDR1 and CDR2 from the germline V gene are SGHVS and FQNEAQ. CDR3 sequence: CASTNIRGASGYTF. The CDR3 DNA sequence: TGTGCCAGCACCAACATTCGGGGGGCAAGTGGCTACACCTTC.

The rearrangement links TRBV10-3 to TRBJ1-2; 7 bases are shared with TRBD1. The CDR3 spans 13 residues. V trimming: 5 bases; J trimming: 8 bases; junction bases outside the gene matches: 8. CDR1 and CDR2 from the germline V gene are ENHRY and SYGVKD. The CDR3 spells CAISLTGEEGYTF. DNA of the CDR3: TGTGCCATCAGTCTCACAGGGGAAGAAGGCTACACCTTC.

This clone was counted once. The chain combines TRBV13 with TRBJ2-1; D might be TRBD2 (6 bases). Trimming pared 5 bases from V and 4 bases from J, leaving 15 bases between. The CDR3 has 15 amino acids. Germline V gene data show CDR1 as PRHDT and CDR2 as FYEKMQ (reference sequence). Written as DNA, the CDR3 is TGTGCCAGCAGCAGCATTGGGGGGATATACAATGAGCAGTTCTTC. Its protein is CASSSIGGIYNEQFF.